Sequencing of this T cell receptor beta chain was carried out in a study of blood T cells in healthy people across ages. V was clipped by 2 bases and J by 1 base, with 15 bases between them. Germline V gives CDR1 SGDLS, CDR2 YYNGEE. This CDR3 region has 17 residues. Sample-barcoded 5' priming and a J-beta primer mix drove a second PCR of about 6 to 11 cycles. TCRdb ran MiXCR on the 5' RACE reads and lists one entry per CDR3 protein. The table shows under 750,000 distinct CDR3 sequences, with around half occurring only once. This sequence joins TRBV9 and TRBJ2-2, with D possibly matching TRBD2 (7 bases). The origin of this receptor is a man at least 80 years old in good health. The sequencing sample was made of blood. Written as DNA, the CDR3 is TGTGCCAGCAGCGTTGGGGGGGCCCGCGTGAACACCGGGGAGCTGTTTTTT. Residues: CASSVGGARVNTGELFF.